The clone carrying this T cell receptor (beta chain) appeared a few times. Replicate PCRs were loaded with approximately 300 ng DNA from unsorted PBMC, about 30,000 T cell genomes. The method was immunoSEQ multiplex PCR; TCRdb's version includes in-frame clones alone and lacks a portion of them. This sample yields fewer than 500,000 clones, of which roughly 85% are seen a single time; approximately 13% belongs to the top ten. Trimming stripped 5 bases from V and 0 bases from J, with 8 bases between. The length of the CDR3 is 14 residues. Germline-derived CDR1 and CDR2 are SGHVS and FQNEAQ. This entry belongs to a study of shared clonotypes between healthy human individuals. Genomic DNA from unsorted samples was obtained from around 100 million PBMCs (per sample).

The chain has TRBV7-8 and TRBJ1-5; D gene ambiguous. The sample consisted of PBMCs. This TCR came from a middle-aged woman in good health. Some clones in this sample may be carry-over from other donors' samples. CDR3 in amino acids: CASSRGFSNQPQHF. DNA of the CDR3: TGTGCCAGCAGCAGAGGATTTAGCAATCAGCCCCAGCATTTT.